The 17 T cell receptor beta chains in this list originate from one sample, sequenced in a study of breast tumors, draining lymph nodes, adjacent tissues. MiXCR, applied by TCRdb to the multiplex PCR reads, yields one record per CDR3 protein. The data show roughly 100,000 distinct CDR3 sequences, 30% seen once. Breast cancer patients provided tissue from their axillary draining lymph nodes. Sequenced sample: axillary lymph node tissue. The receptors come from a female donor with breast cancer. Some clones in this sample may be carry-over from other donors' samples.

J is TRBJ1-1 and V is TRBV28; no clear D. Trimming took 5 bases from V and 4 from J, leaving 11 bases between them. CDR3 length: 13 residues. Germline assignment: CDR1 MDHEN and CDR2 SYDVKM. CDR3 residues: CASSPQLGTEAFF. CDR3 sequence (DNA): TGTGCCAGCAGTCCCCAGTTGGGCACTGAAGCTTTCTTT.

For this clonotype: One junction end disagrees with the germline gene, perhaps due to a read error. The V and J genes are TRBV6-9 and TRBJ1-4; D not resolved. The CDR3 is made up of 17 amino acids. The germline gives CDR1 MNHGY, CDR2 SVAAGI. This CDR3 is CASSYTARPSTNEKLFF. In nucleotides, the CDR3 is TGTGCCAGCAGTTATACAGCAAGGCCCTCAACTAATGAAAAGCTGTTTTTT.

This clonotype was observed once. This sequence joins TRBV6-2 or TRBV6-3 and TRBJ2-3, with a possible D match to TRBD2 (5 bases). Trimming cost V 2 bases and J 5 bases, with 5 bases left between them. Per the germline V gene, CDR1 is MNHEY and CDR2 is SVGEGT. The CDR3 is 12 amino acids. DNA for the CDR3: TGTGCCAGCAGTTACGCGGGAGATACGCAGTATTTT. Its protein is CASSYAGDTQYF.

As for this clonotype: The CDR3 end shows no conserved phenylalanine or tryptophan, and so a read error is likely. The limits of the CDR3 on the DNA are not certain, so only TCRdb's listed CDR3 is given. This chain uses TRBV19 with TRBJ1-2. Inclusive of both ends, the CDR3 amounts to 9 amino acids. Germline CDR1 and CDR2: LNHDA and SQIVND (reference sequence). CDR3 residues: CASSTGRQS.

This clonotype has at least ten counts. This chain connects TRBV5-4 to TRBJ1-2, with 7 bases identical to TRBD1. The CDR3 has 13 amino acids. Germline CDR1 is SGHNT and CDR2 is YYREEE (reference sequence). J lost 6 bases, V lost 2 bases, and 4 bases had no gene match. The CDR3 region has the DNA TGTGCCAGCAGCTTAGAGACAGGGAATGGCTACACCTTC. It is translated as CASSLETGNGYTF.

The sample holds many counts of this clonotype. The chain combines TRBV3-1 with TRBJ1-6, with 12 bases lining up with TRBD1. Germline V gene data show CDR1 as LGHDT and CDR2 as YNNKEL (reference sequence). This CDR3 has 16 residues. V shed 6 bases and J 11 bases; nucleotides not matched to a gene: 11. CDR3 coding DNA: TGTGCCAGCAGGATCGGGACAGGGGGCATGATGACACCCCTCCACTTT. Amino acid sequence: CASRIGTGGMMTPLHF.

At least ten counts were recorded for this clonotype. The chain joins TRBV27 to TRBJ2-6, with D tentatively TRBD1 (5 bases). This CDR3 spans 15 amino acids. CDR1 and CDR2 from the germline V gene are MNHEY and SMNVEV (reference sequence). V lost 6 bases, J lost 0 bases, and 9 bases lay in between. CDR3 loop: CASRQQASGANVLTF. In DNA form, the CDR3 reads TGTGCCAGCAGGCAACAGGCCTCTGGGGCCAACGTCCTGACTTTC. Full variable domain (remainder filled in from reference TRBV27 and TRBJ2-6): EAQVTQNPRYLITVTGKKLTVTCSQNMNHEYMSWYRQDPGLGLRQIYYSMNVEVTDKGDVPEGYKVSRKEKRNFPLILESPSPNQTSLYFCASRQQASGANVLTFGAGSRLTVL.

This clonotype was seen just once. A clone one base away is much larger, so this may be a read error. Without the conserved terminal phenylalanine or tryptophan, this CDR3 likely stems from a read error. The chain has TRBV20-1 and TRBJ1-1; TRBD1 matches 8 bases. CDR1 DFQATT and CDR2 SNEGSKA come from the germline V gene (reference sequence). The CDR3 covers 12 residues. The CDR3 protein is CRRDRQNTEAFC. For the CDR3, the DNA is TGCAGGCGGGACAGGCAAAACACTGAAGCTTTCTGT.

There are many counts of this clonotype. The rearrangement uses TRBV9 and TRBJ2-1; a possible D gene is TRBD2 (6 bases). Trimming removed 1 base at V and 0 bases at J, with 8 bases between. The CDR3 is 15 amino acids. Germline V CDR1 and CDR2: SGDLS, YYNGEE. CDR3 bases: TGTGCCAGCAGCGTAACCGGGAGCTCCTACAATGAGCAGTTCTTC. Protein product: CASSVTGSSYNEQFF.

This clonotype was detected ten times or more. The V and J genes are TRBV3-1 and TRBJ1-5; D is possibly TRBD1 (5 bases). V lost 6 bases and J 6 bases, leaving 12 bases between the germline ends. There are 13 residues in the CDR3. Germline-derived CDR1 and CDR2 are LGHDT and YNNKEL (reference sequence). The CDR3 loop is CASSSSGFQPQHF. The DNA for the CDR3 is TGTGCCAGCAGTTCCTCAGGGTTTCAGCCCCAGCATTTT.

On this clonotype itself: The CDR3 carries no conserved terminal phenylalanine or tryptophan, so it likely arises from a read error. The chain links TRBV12-3 or TRBV12-4 to TRBJ1-6; D is perhaps TRBD1 (6 bases). This CDR3 is 15 amino acids long. V lost 10 bases, J lost 11 bases, and 24 bases lay in between. In DNA form, the CDR3 reads TGTGCCACCCAGCAGGGGTCTGCCCCCCATCCACCCCTCCACTGT. This sequence encodes CATQQGSAPHPPLHC.

This clonotype was observed at least ten times. The rearrangement joins TRBV24-1 to TRBJ2-3; D unresolved. Germline assignment: CDR1 KGHDR and CDR2 SFDVKD. This CDR3 is 13 amino acids long. Between the trimmed V and J ends, which lost 4 bases and 2 bases, there was a span of 6 bases. In DNA, the CDR3 is TGTGCCACCAGTGACCACAACACAGATACGCAGTATTTT. Translation: CATSDHNTDTQYF.

Notes on this clonotype: As the CDR3 is not closed by the conserved phenylalanine or tryptophan, this likely results from a read error. The chain links TRBV10-1 to TRBJ1-3; maybe TRBD1 (5 bases). This CDR3 is built from 14 residues. Germline CDR1 is WNHNN and CDR2 is SYGVQD (reference sequence). The V end lost 8 bases, the J end lost 1 base, and 12 bases lay between the germline ends. CDR3 protein: CASPSTDSGNTIYL. The CDR3, as DNA: TGCGCCAGCCCCTCGACAGATTCTGGAAACACCATATATCTT.

The rearrangement joins TRBV6-1 to TRBJ2-4, with 7 nucleotides matching TRBD2. The junction had 8 bases not matched to a gene; V was cut back by 6 bases and J by 3 bases. There are 15 residues in the CDR3. Germline CDR1 and CDR2: MNHNS and SASEGT. The CDR3 nucleotides read TGTGCCAGCAGGGCTACTAGCGTAGGCAAAAACATTCAGTACTTC. Its protein is CASRATSVGKNIQYF.

The CDR3 DNA reads as TGTGCCACCGGGACAGCGGACTATGGCTACACCTTC. Protein product: CATGTADYGYTF. The chain employs TRBV10-3 and TRBJ1-2; TRBD1 agrees at 7 bases. The CDR3 totals 12 residues. The junction had 5 bases not matched to a gene; V was cut back by 10 bases and J by 3 bases. CDR1 ENHRY and CDR2 SYGVKD come from the germline V gene.

This clonotype was observed many times. The gene calls are TRBV6-5 and TRBJ2-2; D gene ambiguous. The CDR3 has 14 amino acids. Germline V gene sequence: CDR1 MNHEY, CDR2 SVGAGI. V shed 0 bases and J shed 0 bases, with 2 bases lying between them. The CDR3: CASSYSSNTGELFF. The CDR3, as DNA: TGTGCCAGCAGTTACTCATCGAACACCGGGGAGCTGTTTTTT.

The gene calls are TRBV24-1 and TRBJ1-2; the match to TRBD1 covers 9 bases. The germline CDR1 and CDR2 sequences are KGHDR and SFDVKD. The V segment lost 9 bases and the J segment 2 bases; nucleotides outside the gene matches: 3. The CDR3 sequence is 13 residues long. This chain's CDR3 is CATGTGRNYGYTF. As DNA, the CDR3 is TGTGCCACCGGGACAGGGAGAAACTATGGCTACACCTTC.